This TCR beta chain was sequenced in a study of blood T cell repertoires in COVID-19. Study-wide context: From the United States, Italy and Spain came samples of acute and convalescent COVID-19.

Ages ranged from about 18 to 89 years, with residence in 24 US areas. CDR1 SGHRS and CDR2 YFSETQ come from the germline V gene. The CDR3 contains 14 residues. Trimming took off 1 base at V and 5 bases at J, with 10 bases between the two ends. Some clones are missing from TCRdb's copy, which holds only in-frame ones; the method was immunoSEQ multiplex PCR. The table records hundreds of thousands of clones, roughly four fifths of them present only once. The source is a middle-aged man who had been exposed to COVID-19. V is TRBV5-1 and J is TRBJ1-5, with a weak D call TRBD1 (5 bases). The material sequenced was PBMCs or T cells enriched from blood (not recorded which). CDR3 residues: CASSLNGGDQPQHF. The CDR3 DNA follows: TGCGCCAGCAGCTTGAACGGGGGGGATCAGCCCCAGCATTTT.